The 2 T cell receptor beta chains below come from one sample, sequenced in a study of blood T cell repertoires in COVID-19. Repertoires were generated with immunoSEQ multiplex PCR, while TCRdb's copy carries only in-frame clones and drops some. Of some 130,000 clones in the sample, 60% to 75% are singletons; the top ten hold approximately 2%. Sequenced material: peripheral blood. These receptors came from a woman aged 70-85 years with acute or convalescent COVID-19.

Many counts were recorded for this clone. V is TRBV4-2 and J is TRBJ2-3; 8 bases fit TRBD2. In germline, CDR1 is LGHNA, CDR2 YNFKEQ. The CDR3 runs 18 residues. The J segment lost 1 base and the V segment lost 0 bases, leaving 9 bases of the junction unmatched. CDR3 DNA sequence: TGTGCCAGCAGCCAAGACGGTGCGACTAGCGAACGCACAGATACGCAGTATTTT. This sequence encodes CASSQDGATSERTDTQYF.

The chain couples TRBV4-3 to TRBJ2-7; TRBD1 matches at 8 bases. The CDR3 extends over 15 amino acids. CDR1 LGHNA and CDR2 YSLEER come from the germline V gene. V was clipped by 6 bases and J by 1 base; unmatched bases: 8. Written as DNA, the CDR3 is TGCGCCAGCAGGAGAGGACAGGGCCTTTCCTACGAGCAGTACTTC. It translates to CASRRGQGLSYEQYF.